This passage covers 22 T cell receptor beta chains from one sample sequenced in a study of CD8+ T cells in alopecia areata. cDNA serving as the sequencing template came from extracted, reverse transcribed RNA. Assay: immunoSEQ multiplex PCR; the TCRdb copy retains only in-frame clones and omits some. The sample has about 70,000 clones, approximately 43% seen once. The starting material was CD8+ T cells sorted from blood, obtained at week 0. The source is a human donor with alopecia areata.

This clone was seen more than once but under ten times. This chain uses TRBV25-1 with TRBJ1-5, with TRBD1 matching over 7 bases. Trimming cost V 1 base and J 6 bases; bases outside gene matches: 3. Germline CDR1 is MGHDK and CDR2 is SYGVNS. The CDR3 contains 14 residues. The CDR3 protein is CASSESAGGQPQHF. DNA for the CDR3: TGTGCCAGCAGTGAATCGGCAGGGGGTCAGCCCCAGCATTTT.

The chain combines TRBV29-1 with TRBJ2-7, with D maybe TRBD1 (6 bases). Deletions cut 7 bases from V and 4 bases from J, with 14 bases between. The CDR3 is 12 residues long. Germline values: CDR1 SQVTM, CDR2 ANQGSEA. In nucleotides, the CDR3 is TGCAGCGCCACCGGGACACATTACGAGCAGTACTTC. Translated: CSATGTHYEQYF.

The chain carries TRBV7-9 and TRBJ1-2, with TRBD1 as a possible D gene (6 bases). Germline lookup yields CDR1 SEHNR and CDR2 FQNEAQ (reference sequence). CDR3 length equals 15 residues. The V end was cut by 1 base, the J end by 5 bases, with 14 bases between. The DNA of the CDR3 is TGTGCCAGCAGCTTAGGAGGGGGTGAACATTATGGCTACACCTTC. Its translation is CASSLGGGEHYGYTF.

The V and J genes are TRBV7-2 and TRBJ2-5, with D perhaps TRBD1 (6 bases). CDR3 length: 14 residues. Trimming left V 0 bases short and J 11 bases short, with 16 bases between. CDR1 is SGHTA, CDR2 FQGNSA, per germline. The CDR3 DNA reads TGTGCCAGCAGCTTAGCGGCAGGGGCACAGGAGCAGTACTTC. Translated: CASSLAAGAQEQYF.

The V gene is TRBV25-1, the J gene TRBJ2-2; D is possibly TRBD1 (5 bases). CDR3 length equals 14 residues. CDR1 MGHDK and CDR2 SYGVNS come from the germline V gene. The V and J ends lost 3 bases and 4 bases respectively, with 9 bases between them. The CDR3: CASSEGLRTGELFF. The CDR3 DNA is TGTGCCAGCAGTGAGGGGCTGCGCACCGGGGAGCTGTTTTTT.

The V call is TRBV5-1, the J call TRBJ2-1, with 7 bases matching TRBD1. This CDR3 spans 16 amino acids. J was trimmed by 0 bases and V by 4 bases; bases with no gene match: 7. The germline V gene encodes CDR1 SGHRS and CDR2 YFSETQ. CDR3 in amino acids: CASSAQGETSYNEQFF. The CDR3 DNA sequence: TGCGCCAGCAGCGCGCAGGGGGAAACCTCCTACAATGAGCAGTTCTTC.

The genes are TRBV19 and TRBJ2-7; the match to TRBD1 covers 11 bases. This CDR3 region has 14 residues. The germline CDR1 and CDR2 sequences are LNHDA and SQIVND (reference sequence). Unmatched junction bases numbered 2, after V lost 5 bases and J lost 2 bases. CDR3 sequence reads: CASSSGQGAYEQYF. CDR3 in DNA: TGTGCCAGTAGTTCGGGACAGGGGGCCTACGAGCAGTACTTC.

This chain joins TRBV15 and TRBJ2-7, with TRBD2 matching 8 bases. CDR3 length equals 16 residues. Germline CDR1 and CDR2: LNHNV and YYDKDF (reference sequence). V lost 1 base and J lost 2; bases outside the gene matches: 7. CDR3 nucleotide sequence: TGTGCCACCAGCAGAGCGGTGGGCGGGAGGACCTACGAGCAGTACTTC. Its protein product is CATSRAVGGRTYEQYF.

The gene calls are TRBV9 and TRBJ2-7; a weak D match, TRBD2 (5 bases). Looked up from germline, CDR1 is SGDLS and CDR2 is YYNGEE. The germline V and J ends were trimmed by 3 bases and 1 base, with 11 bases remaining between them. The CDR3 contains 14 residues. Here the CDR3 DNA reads TGTGCCAGCAGCGCCGGACTCGTTTCCTACGAGCAGTACTTC. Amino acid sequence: CASSAGLVSYEQYF.

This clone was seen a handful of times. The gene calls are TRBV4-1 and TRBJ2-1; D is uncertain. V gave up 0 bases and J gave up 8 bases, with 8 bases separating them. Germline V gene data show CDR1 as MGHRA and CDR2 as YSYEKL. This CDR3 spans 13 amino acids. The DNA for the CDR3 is TGCGCCAGCAGCCAAGACCGCCGGCATGAGCAGTTCTTC. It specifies CASSQDRRHEQFF.

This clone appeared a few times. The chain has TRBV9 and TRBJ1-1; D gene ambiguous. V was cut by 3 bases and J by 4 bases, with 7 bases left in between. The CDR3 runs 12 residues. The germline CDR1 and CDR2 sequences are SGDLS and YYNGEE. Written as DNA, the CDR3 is TGTGCCAGCAGCGGGCAAGGCACTGAAGCTTTCTTT. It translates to CASSGQGTEAFF.

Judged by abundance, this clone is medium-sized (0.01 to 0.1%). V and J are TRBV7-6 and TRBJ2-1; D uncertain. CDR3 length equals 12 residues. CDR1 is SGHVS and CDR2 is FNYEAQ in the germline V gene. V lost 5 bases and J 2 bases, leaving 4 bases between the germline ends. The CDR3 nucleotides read TGTGCCAGCAGCCCTACCTACAATGAGCAGTTCTTC. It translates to CASSPTYNEQFF.

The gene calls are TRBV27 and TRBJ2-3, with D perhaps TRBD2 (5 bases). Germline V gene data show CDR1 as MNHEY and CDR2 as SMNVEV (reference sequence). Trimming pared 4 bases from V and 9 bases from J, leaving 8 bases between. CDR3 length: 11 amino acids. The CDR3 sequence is CASSSTGTQYF. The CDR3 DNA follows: TGTGCCAGCAGTTCCACGGGAACGCAGTATTTT.

CDR3 protein: CATSRGPPGRYEQYF. The CDR3, as DNA: TGTGCCACCAGCAGAGGCCCCCCGGGTAGGTACGAGCAGTACTTC. The genes are TRBV15 and TRBJ2-7; D is unresolved. Trimming stripped 1 base from V and 4 bases from J, with 14 bases between. The CDR3 has 15 residues. Germline V gene sequence: CDR1 LNHNV, CDR2 YYDKDF (reference sequence).

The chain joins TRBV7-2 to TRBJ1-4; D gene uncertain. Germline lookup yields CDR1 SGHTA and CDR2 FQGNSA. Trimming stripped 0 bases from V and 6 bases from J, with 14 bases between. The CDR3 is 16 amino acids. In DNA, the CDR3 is TGTGCCAGCAGCTTAGCGCGGAGCCTCCTTGATGAAAAACTGTTTTTT. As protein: CASSLARSLLDEKLFF.

The chain's CDR3 is CAWADSGGRYQETQYF. The CDR3 DNA is TGTGCCTGGGCTGATAGCGGCGGGAGATACCAAGAGACCCAGTACTTC. This sequence joins TRBV30 and TRBJ2-5, with 7 bases that match TRBD2. The CDR3 length is 16 residues. V trimming: 5 bases; J trimming: 0 bases; junction bases outside the gene matches: 12. Germline V gene sequence: CDR1 GTSNPN, CDR2 SVGIG (reference sequence).

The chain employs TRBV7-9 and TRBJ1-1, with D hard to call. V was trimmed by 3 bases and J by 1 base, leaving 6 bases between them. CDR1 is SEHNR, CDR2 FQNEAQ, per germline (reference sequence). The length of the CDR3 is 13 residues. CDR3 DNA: TGTGCCAGCAGCTTCAGAGAGAACACTGAAGCTTTCTTT. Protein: CASSFRENTEAFF.

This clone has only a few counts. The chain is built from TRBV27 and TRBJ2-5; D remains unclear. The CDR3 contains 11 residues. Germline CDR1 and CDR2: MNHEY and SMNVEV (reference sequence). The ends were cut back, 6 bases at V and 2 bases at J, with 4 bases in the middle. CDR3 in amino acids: CASRLQETQYF. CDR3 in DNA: TGTGCCAGCAGACTGCAAGAGACCCAGTACTTC.

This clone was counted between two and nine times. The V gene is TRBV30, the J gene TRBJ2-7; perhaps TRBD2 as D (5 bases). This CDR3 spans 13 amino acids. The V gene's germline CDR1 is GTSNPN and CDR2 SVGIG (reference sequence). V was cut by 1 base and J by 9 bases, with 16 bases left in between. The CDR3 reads CAWSGDAYEGQYF. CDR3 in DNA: TGTGCCTGGAGTGGGGATGCGTACGAGGGGCAGTACTTC.

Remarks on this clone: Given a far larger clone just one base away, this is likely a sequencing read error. The CDR3 is CASSLVPGRNSEAFF. DNA for the CDR3: TGTGCCAGCAGCTTGGTCCCGGGGAGGAATTCTGAAGCTTTCTTT. The chain employs TRBV2 and TRBJ1-1; D is uncertain. Trimming took off 6 bases at V and 6 bases at J, with 20 bases between the two ends. Germline CDR1 is SNHLY and CDR2 is FYNNEI. The CDR3 extends over 15 amino acids.

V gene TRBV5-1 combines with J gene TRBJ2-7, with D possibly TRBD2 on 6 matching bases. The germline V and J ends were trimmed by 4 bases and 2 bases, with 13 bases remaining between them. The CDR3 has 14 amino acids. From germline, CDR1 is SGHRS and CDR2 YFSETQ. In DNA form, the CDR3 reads TGCGCCAGCAGCGAAGAGCGGGTACCCTACGAGCAGTACTTC. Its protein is CASSEERVPYEQYF.

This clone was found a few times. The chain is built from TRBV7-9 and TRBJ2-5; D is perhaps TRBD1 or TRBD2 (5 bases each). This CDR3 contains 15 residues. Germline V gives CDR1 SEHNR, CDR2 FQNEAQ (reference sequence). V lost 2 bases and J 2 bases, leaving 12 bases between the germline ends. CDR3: CASSLNRGLQETQYF. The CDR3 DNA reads TGTGCCAGCAGCTTAAACCGGGGCCTACAAGAGACCCAGTACTTC.